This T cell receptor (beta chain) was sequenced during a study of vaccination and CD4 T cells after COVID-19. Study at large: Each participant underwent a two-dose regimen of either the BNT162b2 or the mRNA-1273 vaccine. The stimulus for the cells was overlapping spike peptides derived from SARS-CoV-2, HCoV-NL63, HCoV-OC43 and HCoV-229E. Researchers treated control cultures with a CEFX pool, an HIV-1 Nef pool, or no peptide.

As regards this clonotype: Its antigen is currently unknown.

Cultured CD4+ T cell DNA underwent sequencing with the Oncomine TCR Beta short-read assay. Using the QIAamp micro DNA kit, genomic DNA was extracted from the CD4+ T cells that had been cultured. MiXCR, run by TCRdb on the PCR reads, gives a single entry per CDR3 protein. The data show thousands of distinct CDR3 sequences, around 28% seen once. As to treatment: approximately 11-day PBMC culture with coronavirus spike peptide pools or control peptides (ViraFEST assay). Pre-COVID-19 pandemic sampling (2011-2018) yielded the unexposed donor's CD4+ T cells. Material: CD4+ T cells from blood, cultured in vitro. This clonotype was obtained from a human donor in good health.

The CDR3 DNA reads as TGTGCCAGCAGCTTTCAATACACTGAAGCTTTCTTT. The encoded protein is CASSFQYTEAFF. The J gene is TRBJ1-1, the V gene TRBV28; D is uncertain. The germline V and J ends were trimmed by 6 bases and 3 bases, with 8 bases remaining between them. Germline values: CDR1 MDHEN, CDR2 SYDVKM. This CDR3 is built from 12 residues.